This T cell receptor (beta chain) was captured in a study of radiation and T cells in renal cell carcinoma. Study results and limitations: Pretreatment tumor biopsies were lacking, so baseline clonotypes are unknown.

Assay used: immunoSEQ multiplex PCR; TCRdb lists only in-frame clones, some missing. The top ten clones hold around 7.9% of a sample with around 100,000 clones, more than 65% of them seen once. The time point: blood 4 weeks post-SBRT, at nephrectomy. Treatment described: 15 Gy SBRT to primary tumor, nephrectomy 4 weeks later. The tumor was a clear cell renal cell carcinoma. The CDR3 runs 16 residues. Germline V gives CDR1 SGDLS, CDR2 YYNGEE. Trimming pared 0 bases from V and 2 bases from J, leaving 14 bases between. Note on this clone: What it binds is unknown.

Source: blood, taken from a patient whose treatment included radiotherapy and nephrectomy. This chain connects TRBV9 to TRBJ2-5; tentative D call: TRBD1 (6 bases). The TCR sequence derives from a man in his 60s with renal cell carcinoma. The CDR3 DNA follows: TGTGCCAGCAGCGTAGCCTTACAGGGACCTCAAGAGACCCAGTACTTC. This gives the protein CASSVALQGPQETQYF.